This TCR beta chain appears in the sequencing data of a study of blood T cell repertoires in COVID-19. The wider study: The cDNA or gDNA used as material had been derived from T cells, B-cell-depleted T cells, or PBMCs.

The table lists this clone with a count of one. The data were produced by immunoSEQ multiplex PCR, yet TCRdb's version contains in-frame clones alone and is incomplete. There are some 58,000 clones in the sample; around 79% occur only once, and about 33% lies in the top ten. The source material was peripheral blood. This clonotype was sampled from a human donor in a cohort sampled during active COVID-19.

This chain's CDR3 is CASIGGSSYNEQFF. The CDR3 bases are TGTGCCAGCATCGGCGGGAGCTCCTACAATGAGCAGTTCTTC. The V gene is TRBV28, the J gene TRBJ2-1; the match to TRBD2 covers 7 bases. After removal of 7 bases from V and 0 bases from J, the junction contained 3 bases not matched to a gene. The CDR3 has 14 residues. CDR1 and CDR2 (germline): MDHEN, SYDVKM.